The clone carrying this TCR beta chain was picked up many times. The second PCR ran roughly 6 to 11 cycles with a sample-barcoded 5' primer and J-beta primers. All cDNA molecules were each tagged by a template-switch adaptor with 12 random nucleotides. Each CDR3 protein gets one entry after TCRdb re-called the 5' RACE reads with MiXCR. The profile covers some 890,000 distinct CDR3 sequences, with under 35% appearing a single time and roughly 10% taken by the ten largest. This sample is part of a study of blood T cells in healthy people across ages. Germline CDR1 MNHEY, CDR2 SMNVEV (reference sequence). This CDR3 contains 14 residues. The ends lost 7 bases at V and 2 bases at J; junction bases unmatched: 6. These same data were also listed under a study on T cells of mothers and their children.

The sequence was collected from a woman aged 40 to 50 in good health. Sequencing used blood. This rearrangement joins TRBV27 to TRBJ2-3; 7 bases match TRBD1. The chain's CDR3 is CASTRTGATDTQYF. CDR3 DNA sequence: TGTGCCAGCACCAGGACAGGAGCCACAGATACGCAGTATTTT.